The TCR beta chain under discussion was sequenced for a study of blood T cell repertoires in COVID-19. In its sample, this clone was seen once. The CDR3 sequence is 16 residues long. CDR1 SGHRS and CDR2 YFSETQ come from the germline V gene. Losses at the gene ends were 4 bases for V and 4 bases for J; bases not matched to a gene: 13. Only in-frame clones appear in the TCRdb table, and some are missing; sequencing was by immunoSEQ multiplex PCR. The data contain about 190,000 clones, around 86% of them seen just once; the ten biggest clones take up around 25%. The sequenced sample consisted of PBMCs or T cells enriched from blood (not recorded which). The receptor comes from a woman aged 35 to 49 in a cohort exposed to, infected with or recovered from COVID-19 (not recorded which). This chain links TRBV5-1 with TRBJ1-1; TRBD1 matches at 7 bases. The CDR3 reads CASSPEARGYVTEAFF. The CDR3 DNA reads TGCGCCAGCAGCCCTGAGGCCAGGGGGTATGTCACTGAAGCTTTCTTT. Looking up the rest from reference TRBV5-1 and TRBJ1-1 gives the full variable domain: KAGVTQTPRYLIKTRGQQVTLSCSPISGHRSVSWYQQTPGQGLQFLFEYFSETQRNKGNFPGRFSGRQFSNSRSEMNVSTLELGDSALYLCASSPEARGYVTEAFFGQGTRLTVV.